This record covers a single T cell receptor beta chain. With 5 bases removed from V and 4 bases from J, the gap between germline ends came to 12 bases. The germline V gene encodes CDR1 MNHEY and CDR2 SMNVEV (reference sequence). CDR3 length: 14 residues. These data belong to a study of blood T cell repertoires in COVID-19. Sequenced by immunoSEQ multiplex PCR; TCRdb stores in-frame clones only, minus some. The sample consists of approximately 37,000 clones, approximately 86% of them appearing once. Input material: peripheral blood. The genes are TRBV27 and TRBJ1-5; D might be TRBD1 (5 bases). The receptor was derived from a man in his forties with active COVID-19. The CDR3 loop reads CASSPKGRNQPQHF. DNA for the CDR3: TGTGCCAGCAGTCCGAAGGGGAGGAATCAGCCCCAGCATTTT.